This passage covers 28 T cell receptor beta chains from one sample sequenced in a study of T cell responses to AZD1222 COVID-19 vaccine. The data were produced by immunoSEQ multiplex PCR, yet TCRdb's version contains in-frame clones alone and is incomplete. The table lists 150,000 to 200,000 clones, 90% to 95% of them singletons. Material: peripheral blood, obtained on day 0 of AZD1222 vaccination. These receptor sequences come from an adult in good health.

The chain couples TRBV7-9 to TRBJ1-2; D call uncertain. Germline V gene lookup returns CDR1 SEHNR and CDR2 FQNEAQ (reference sequence). V shed 4 bases and J shed 4 bases, with 4 bases lying between them. The CDR3 extends over 11 amino acids. The CDR3 DNA follows: TGTGCCAGCAGCTCTGCCTATGGCTACACCTTC. Translated, it gives CASSSAYGYTF.

V gene TRBV9 combines with J gene TRBJ2-6, with D uncertain. The CDR3 has 13 amino acids. V was cut by 6 bases and J by 4 bases, with 8 bases left in between. In germline, CDR1 is SGDLS, CDR2 YYNGEE. This CDR3 is CASTVGGANVLTF. The CDR3 coding sequence is TGTGCCAGCACGGTTGGGGGGGCCAACGTCCTGACTTTC.

A note on this clone: Other DNA variants within this sample encode the same CDR3. The chain recombines TRBV7-3 with TRBJ2-3; the D gene is possibly TRBD1 (5 bases). The CDR3 covers 15 residues. Germline CDR1 is SGHTA and CDR2 is FQGTGA. V was shortened by 0 bases and J by 3 bases, with 10 bases between the two germline ends. Here the CDR3 DNA reads TGTGCCAGCAGCTTAACTGGCCAGGGTACAGATACGCAGTATTTT. It yields the protein CASSLTGQGTDTQYF.

With regard to this clone: Compared with germline, one end of the junction differs, possibly owing to a read error. The rearrangement uses TRBV10-1 and TRBJ2-1; D is uncertain. Germline lookup yields CDR1 WNHNN and CDR2 SYGVQD (reference sequence). The CDR3 consists of 12 residues. The CDR3 DNA reads TGCGCCAGCGGTGAGATCCTCGGTGAGCAGTTCTTC. Its protein product is CASGEILGEQFF.

The genes are TRBV12-5 and TRBJ2-2; 10 bases are a match to TRBD1. This CDR3 comprises 16 residues. Germline loops: CDR1 LGHNT, CDR2 FRNRAP. The trim removed 8 bases at V and 3 bases at J, leaving 9 bases unmatched. The CDR3 spells CASRGDRGRDTGELFF. The CDR3 region has the DNA TGTGCTAGTCGGGGGGACAGGGGAAGGGACACCGGGGAGCTGTTTTTT.

This clone occurred once. The chain recombines TRBV5-6 with TRBJ1-4; D is ambiguous. This CDR3 contains 14 residues. The germline V gene has CDR1 SGHDT and CDR2 YYEEEE. V was trimmed by 2 bases and J by 6 bases, leaving 11 bases between them. In DNA form, the CDR3 reads TGTGCCAGCAGCTTTTCAACTTGGGATGAAAAACTGTTTTTT. Translation: CASSFSTWDEKLFF.

The chain couples TRBV5-1 to TRBJ2-1; TRBD2 aligns across 8 bases. The ends lost 4 bases at V and 6 bases at J; junction bases unmatched: 9. The CDR3 totals 15 residues. CDR1 is SGHRS and CDR2 is YFSETQ in the germline V gene. CDR3 in DNA: TGCGCCAGCAGCCTCGGGGGGGCGAATCTCAATGAGCAGTTCTTC. This codes for CASSLGGANLNEQFF.

The chain recombines TRBV24-1 with TRBJ1-2; 9 positions agree with TRBD1. Germline V gene sequence: CDR1 KGHDR, CDR2 SFDVKD. The ends lost 3 bases at V and 6 bases at J; junction bases unmatched: 4. There are 14 residues in the CDR3. CDR3 protein: CATSDGDRVDGYTF. In nucleotides, the CDR3 is TGTGCCACCAGTGATGGGGACAGGGTCGATGGCTACACCTTC.

This chain joins TRBV25-1 and TRBJ2-3, with 10 bases aligning to TRBD2. Trimming cost V 0 bases and J 5 bases; bases outside gene matches: 8. The CDR3 sequence is 17 residues long. Germline V gene data show CDR1 as MGHDK and CDR2 as SYGVNS. The CDR3 sequence: CASSEYPTSGIEDTQYF. The CDR3 bases are TGTGCCAGCAGTGAATATCCCACTAGCGGGATCGAAGATACGCAGTATTTT.

This clone was found once. This chain connects TRBV7-3 to TRBJ2-5, with 11 positions matching TRBD2. CDR3 length: 13 amino acids. The germline V gene has CDR1 SGHTA and CDR2 FQGTGA. Unmatched junction bases numbered 3, after V lost 5 bases and J lost 7 bases. The CDR3 nucleotides read TGTGCCAGCAGCCCCGGGACTAGCGGGACCCAGTACTTC. This sequence encodes CASSPGTSGTQYF.

This clone was seen just once. V gene TRBV13 combines with J gene TRBJ2-7, with 7 bases fitting TRBD2. The CDR3 totals 16 residues. Per germline, CDR1 PRHDT and CDR2 FYEKMQ (reference sequence). The V and J ends lost 8 bases and 4 bases, in that order; junction bases with no gene match: 17. CDR3 sequence reads: CASRRLSSGPQYEQYF. CDR3 in DNA: TGTGCCAGCCGCCGCCTTTCTAGCGGACCTCAGTACGAGCAGTACTTC. The entire variable domain, with the rest obtained from reference TRBV13 and TRBJ2-7, is as follows: AAGVIQSPRHLIKEKRETATLKCYPIPRHDTVYWYQQGPGQDPQFLISFYEKMQSDKGSIPDRFSAQQFSDYHSELNMSSLELGDSALYFCASRRLSSGPQYEQYFGPGTRLTVT.

J is TRBJ2-3 and V is TRBV27, with unresolved D. Trimming removed 6 bases at V and 6 bases at J, with 13 bases between. In germline, CDR1 is MNHEY, CDR2 SMNVEV (reference sequence). This CDR3 spans 13 amino acids. This CDR3 reads CASSRRIGDTQYF. CDR3 coding DNA: TGTGCCAGCAGCAGAAGGATAGGGGATACGCAGTATTTT.

This clone showed up just once. The rearrangement links TRBV4-2 to TRBJ1-6, with D possibly matching TRBD1 (5 bases). Per germline, CDR1 LGHNA and CDR2 YNFKEQ. The CDR3 has 15 residues. Trimming cost V 2 bases and J 6 bases, with 11 bases left between them. This CDR3 is CASSQSRQSNSPLHF. The DNA of the CDR3 is TGTGCCAGCAGCCAAAGTCGACAGTCTAATTCACCCCTCCACTTT.

On this clone: A read error may account for a junction end that differs from germline. The rearrangement links TRBV28 to TRBJ1-2, with D possibly matching TRBD1 (5 bases). Per germline, CDR1 MDHEN and CDR2 SYDVKM. The CDR3 has 13 residues. This chain's CDR3 is CASSSGGWAQPAF. CDR3 in DNA: TGTGCCAGCAGTTCGGGGGGGTGGGCCCAACCCGCCTTC.

This rearrangement joins TRBV6-6 to TRBJ1-1; D not resolved. Germline V CDR1 and CDR2: MNHNY, SVGAGI (reference sequence). The CDR3 length is 13 residues. The V gene lost 8 bases and the J gene lost 0 bases, with 10 bases spanning the gap. As DNA, the CDR3 is TGTGCCAGCGCCGTACGGGTGAACACTGAAGCTTTCTTT. Amino acids: CASAVRVNTEAFF.

The chain uses TRBV9 and TRBJ1-2; 11 nucleotides agree with TRBD1. The CDR3 consists of 14 residues. Germline V gene sequence: CDR1 SGDLS, CDR2 YYNGEE. The J segment lost 5 bases and the V segment lost 3 bases, leaving 3 bases of the junction unmatched. The CDR3 DNA is TGTGCCAGCAGCGCCGGACAGGGGGCTTATGGCTACACCTTC. It codes for CASSAGQGAYGYTF.

This clone was detected once. CDR3 coding DNA: TGTGCCAGCTCACCACTCTTGACAGGGCCTAACACCGGGGAGCTGTTTTTT. Its protein product is CASSPLLTGPNTGELFF. The chain couples TRBV18 to TRBJ2-2, with TRBD1 matching 7 bases. V lost 1 base, J lost 2 bases, and 7 bases stayed unmatched. The CDR3 spans 17 residues. Germline V lookup: CDR1 KGHSH, CDR2 LQKENI.

The chain employs TRBV9 and TRBJ1-3, with no clear D. V was trimmed by 0 bases and J by 1 base, leaving 8 bases between them. The CDR3 length is 15 residues. Germline V gene sequence: CDR1 SGDLS, CDR2 YYNGEE. The CDR3 protein is CASSVGHLSGNTIYF. DNA for the CDR3: TGTGCCAGCAGCGTAGGACATCTATCTGGAAACACCATATATTTT.

V and J are TRBV4-1 and TRBJ2-7, with a weak D call TRBD1 (6 bases). The germline CDR1 and CDR2 sequences are MGHRA and YSYEKL. The ends were cut back, 5 bases at V and 0 bases at J, with 14 bases in the middle. The CDR3 has 15 amino acids. The CDR3 loop is CASSFRDTSSYEQYF. The CDR3 region has the DNA TGCGCCAGCAGCTTCCGGGACACCTCCTCCTACGAGCAGTACTTC.

V and J are TRBV6-5 and TRBJ1-1, with D perhaps TRBD1 (6 bases). The V gene's germline CDR1 is MNHEY and CDR2 SVGAGI. The V end lost 1 base, the J end lost 0 bases, and 9 bases lay between the germline ends. This CDR3 is built from 15 residues. The CDR3 protein is CASSYYGQLNTEAFF. The CDR3 DNA follows: TGTGCCAGCAGTTACTACGGACAGCTGAACACTGAAGCTTTCTTT.

The gene calls are TRBV5-4 and TRBJ2-1; possibly TRBD1 or TRBD2 for D (5 bases each). Trimming took off 0 bases at V and 8 bases at J, with 12 bases between the two ends. The CDR3 runs to 14 residues. CDR1 and CDR2 from the germline V gene are SGHNT and YYREEE (reference sequence). In DNA form, the CDR3 reads TGTGCCAGCAGCTTGGGTGGGGCGAGGGATGAGCAGTTCTTC. Translated, it gives CASSLGGARDEQFF.

J is TRBJ2-2 and V is TRBV6-2 or TRBV6-3; no reliable D call. The CDR3 has 12 residues. Germline assignment: CDR1 MNHEY and CDR2 SVGEGT. V lost 3 bases and J lost 6, with 5 bases in between. CDR3 DNA sequence: TGTGCCAGCAGTTATCCCTCCGGGGAGCTGTTTTTT. Its protein is CASSYPSGELFF.

The chain combines TRBV7-8 with TRBJ2-3, with D perhaps matching TRBD2 (6 bases). Between the trimmed V and J ends, which lost 4 bases and 0 bases, there was a span of 11 bases. Germline loops: CDR1 SGHVS, CDR2 FQNEAQ. This CDR3 spans 15 amino acids. The CDR3 is CASSSGGFSTDTQYF. CDR3 in DNA: TGTGCCAGCAGCTCCGGGGGTTTTAGCACAGATACGCAGTATTTT.

This chain connects TRBV2 to TRBJ1-1; TRBD1 is a possible D gene (5 bases). The CDR3 has 15 amino acids. Looked up from germline, CDR1 is SNHLY and CDR2 is FYNNEI. V dropped 7 bases and J dropped 2 bases, with 17 bases sitting between them. The CDR3 sequence is CASTAGISPNTEAFF. CDR3 DNA sequence: TGTGCCAGCACCGCAGGGATTAGCCCAAACACTGAAGCTTTCTTT.

The genes are TRBV7-8 and TRBJ1-5; no firm D call. Trimming took off 5 bases at V and 0 bases at J, with 17 bases between the two ends. The CDR3 covers 17 residues. CDR1 SGHVS and CDR2 FQNEAQ come from the germline V gene. CDR3 nucleotides: TGTGCCAGCAGCCTAACATGGGCGATTAATAGCAATCAGCCCCAGCATTTT. It specifies CASSLTWAINSNQPQHF. The full variable domain, its missing parts supplied by reference TRBV7-8 and TRBJ1-5, is GAGVSQSPRYKVAKRGQDVALRCDPISGHVSLFWYQQALGQGPEFLTYFQNEAQLDKSGLPSDRFFAERPEGSVSTLKIQRTQQEDSAVYLCASSLTWAINSNQPQHFGDGTRLSIL.

This chain connects TRBV19 to TRBJ1-2; 7 nucleotides agree with TRBD1. Germline lookup yields CDR1 LNHDA and CDR2 SQIVND (reference sequence). With 1 base clipped from V and 4 bases from J, the junction kept 3 bases outside the gene matches. The CDR3 loop spans 14 amino acids. The CDR3 loop is CASSIGTGIYGYTF. The CDR3 DNA reads TGTGCCAGTAGTATAGGGACAGGAATCTATGGCTACACCTTC.

The chain recombines TRBV5-1 with TRBJ2-7; D possibly corresponds to TRBD1 (6 bases). V was shortened by 4 bases and J by 4 bases, with 15 bases between the two germline ends. Germline CDR1 reads SGHRS; CDR2 reads YFSETQ. There are 14 residues in the CDR3. CDR3 coding DNA: TGCGCCAGCAGCGCCCAGGGGCCCCAGTACGAGCAGTACTTC. It translates to CASSAQGPQYEQYF.

V is TRBV7-9 and J is TRBJ2-7; D perhaps matches TRBD1 (6 bases). CDR1 and CDR2 from the germline V gene are SEHNR and FQNEAQ (reference sequence). The V gene lost 5 bases and the J gene lost 5 bases, with 10 bases spanning the gap. The CDR3 length is 12 residues. CDR3: CASSRTVDEQYF. CDR3 sequence (DNA): TGTGCCAGCAGCCGGACAGTGGACGAGCAGTACTTC.